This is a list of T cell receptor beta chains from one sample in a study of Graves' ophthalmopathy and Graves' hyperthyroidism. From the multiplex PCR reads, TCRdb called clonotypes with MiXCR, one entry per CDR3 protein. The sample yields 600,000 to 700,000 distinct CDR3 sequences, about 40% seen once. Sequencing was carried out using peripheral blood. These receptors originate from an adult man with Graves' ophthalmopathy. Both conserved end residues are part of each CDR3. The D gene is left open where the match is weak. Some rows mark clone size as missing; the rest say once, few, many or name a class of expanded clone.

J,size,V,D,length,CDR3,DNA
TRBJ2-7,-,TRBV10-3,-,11,CAIGLGYEQYF,TGTGCCATCGGGTTGGGATACGAGCAGTACTTC
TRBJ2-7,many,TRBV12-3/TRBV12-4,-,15,CASSLLFGKSREQYF,TGTGCCAGCAGTTTATTGTTCGGGAAGAGCCGCGAGCAGTACTTC
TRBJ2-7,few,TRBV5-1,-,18,CASSLRARAATPFTEQYF,TGCGCCAGCAGCTTGCGTGCCCGAGCGGCCACCCCCTTTACCGAGCAGTACTTC
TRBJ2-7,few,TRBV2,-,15,CASSERGASSYEQYF,TGTGCCAGCAGTGAACGGGGCGCATCCTCCTACGAGCAGTACTTC
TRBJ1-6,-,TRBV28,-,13,CASSLTASTPLHF,TGTGCCAGCAGTTTAACCGCCTCGACACCCCTCCACTTT
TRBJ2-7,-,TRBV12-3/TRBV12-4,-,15,CASSSRQVSSYEQYF,TGTGCCAGCAGTTCCCGACAGGTTAGCTCCTACGAGCAGTACTTC
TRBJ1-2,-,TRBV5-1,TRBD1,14,CASSIGQDSYGYTF,TGCGCCAGCAGCATCGGACAGGACAGCTATGGCTACACCTTC
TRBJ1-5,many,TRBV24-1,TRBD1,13,CATKGAPNQPQHF,TGTGCCACCAAGGGGGCTCCGAATCAGCCCCAGCATTTT
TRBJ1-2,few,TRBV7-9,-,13,CASSYTGTGGYTF,TGTGCCAGCAGTTATACGGGAACAGGTGGCTACACCTTC
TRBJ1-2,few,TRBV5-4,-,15,CASSQGLTTGYGYTF,TGTGCCAGCTCCCAAGGGTTGACGACGGGCTATGGCTACACCTTC
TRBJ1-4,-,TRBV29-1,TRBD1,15,CSVEENGDRGEKLFF,TGCAGCGTTGAAGAAAACGGGGACAGGGGAGAAAAACTGTTTTTT
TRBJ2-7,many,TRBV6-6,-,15,CASSYSTGGGYEQYF,TGTGCCAGCAGTTACTCGACCGGGGGCGGGTACGAGCAGTACTTC
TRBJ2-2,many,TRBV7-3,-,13,CASSLTYTGELFF,TGTGCCAGCAGCTTAACTTACACCGGGGAGCTGTTTTTT
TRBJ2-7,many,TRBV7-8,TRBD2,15,CASSLALAGGGEQYF,TGTGCCAGCAGCTTAGCGCTAGCGGGAGGGGGGGAGCAGTACTTC
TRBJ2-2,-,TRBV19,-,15,CASMGGAGNTGELFF,TGTGCCAGTATGGGGGGTGCGGGGAACACCGGGGAGCTGTTTTTT
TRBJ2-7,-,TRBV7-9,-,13,CASSTGTLYEQYF,TGTGCCAGCAGCACGGGCACCCTCTACGAGCAGTACTTC
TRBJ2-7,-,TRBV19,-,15,CASSPGWQSVGWQYF,TGTGCCAGTAGTCCCGGGTGGCAGTCAGTCGGGTGGCAGTACTTC
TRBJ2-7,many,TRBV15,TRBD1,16,CATSKGRGQGINEQYF,TGTGCCACCAGCAAAGGGAGGGGACAGGGTATCAACGAGCAGTACTTC
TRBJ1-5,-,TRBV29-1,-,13,CSAGRAGDQPQHF,TGCAGCGCTGGGAGGGCAGGGGATCAGCCCCAGCATTTT
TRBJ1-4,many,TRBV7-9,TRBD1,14,CASSDGQGGEKLFF,TGTGCCAGCAGCGACGGACAGGGGGGTGAAAAACTGTTTTTT
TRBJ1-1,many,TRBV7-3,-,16,CASSLTGYGMNTEAFF,TGTGCCAGCAGCTTAACGGGGTACGGGATGAACACTGAAGCTTTCTTT
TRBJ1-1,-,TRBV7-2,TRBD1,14,CASSLWDRETEAFF,TGTGCCAGCAGCTTGTGGGACAGGGAGACTGAAGCTTTCTTT
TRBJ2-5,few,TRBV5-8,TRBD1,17,CASSFPPGTGEQETQYF,TGTGCCAGCAGCTTTCCTCCCGGGACAGGGGAACAAGAGACCCAGTACTTC
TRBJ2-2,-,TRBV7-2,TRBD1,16,CASSQGQGRVTGELFF,TGTGCCAGCAGTCAGGGACAGGGTCGCGTCACCGGGGAGCTGTTTTTT
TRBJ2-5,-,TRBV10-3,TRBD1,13,CAISVHRGETQYF,TGTGCCATCAGTGTTCACAGGGGGGAGACCCAGTACTTC
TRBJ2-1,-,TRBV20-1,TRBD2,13,CSAQTSGGDEQFF,TGCAGTGCCCAGACTAGCGGGGGGGATGAGCAGTTCTTC
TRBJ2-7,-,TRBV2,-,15,CASSLSQGGWSEQYF,TGTGCCAGCAGTTTATCGCAGGGGGGATGGAGCGAGCAGTACTTC
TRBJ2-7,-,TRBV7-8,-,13,CASSVAASYEQYF,TGTGCCAGCAGTGTGGCTGCCTCCTACGAGCAGTACTTC
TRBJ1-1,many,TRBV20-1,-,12,CSASLGGSEAFF,TGCAGTGCTAGTCTGGGTGGATCTGAAGCTTTCTTT
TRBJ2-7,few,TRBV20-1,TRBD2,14,CSARGTLRGYEQYF,TGCAGTGCTAGAGGAACCCTGCGGGGGTACGAGCAGTACTTC
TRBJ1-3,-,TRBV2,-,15,CASSPPNRGRNTIYF,TGTGCCAGCTCACCACCGAACCGGGGAAGGAACACCATATATTTT
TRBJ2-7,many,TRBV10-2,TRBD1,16,CASSVKGGQGGYEQYF,TGCGCCAGCAGTGTCAAGGGGGGACAGGGGGGGTACGAGCAGTACTTC
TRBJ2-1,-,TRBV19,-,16,CASSRRPQSSYNEQFF,TGTGCCAGTAGTCGACGGCCCCAGAGCTCCTACAATGAGCAGTTCTTC
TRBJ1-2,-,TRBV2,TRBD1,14,CASRGQGTNYGYTF,TGTGCCAGCAGGGGACAGGGAACGAACTATGGCTACACCTTC
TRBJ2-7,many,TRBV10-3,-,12,CATQGSPYEQYF,TGTGCCACGCAGGGCTCCCCCTACGAGCAGTACTTC
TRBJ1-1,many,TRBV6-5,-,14,CASSYGEAVTEAFF,TGTGCCAGCAGTTACGGGGAGGCGGTTACTGAAGCTTTCTTT
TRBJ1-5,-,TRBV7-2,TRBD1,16,CASSSSGTAGNQPQHF,TGTGCCAGCAGCTCATCCGGGACAGCGGGCAATCAGCCCCAGCATTTT
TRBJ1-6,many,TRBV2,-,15,CASTTDKFGNSPLHF,TGTGCCAGCACCACCGACAAGTTTGGGAATTCACCCCTCCACTTT
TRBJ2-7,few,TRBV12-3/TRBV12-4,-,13,CASSFPGTYEQYF,TGTGCCAGCAGTTTTCCCGGGACCTACGAGCAGTACTTC
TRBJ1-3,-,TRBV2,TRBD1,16,CASDRIGQGYGYTIYF,TGTGCCAGCGACCGGATCGGACAGGGCTATGGCTACACCATATATTTT
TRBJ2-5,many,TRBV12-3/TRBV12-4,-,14,CASSPLGNQETQYF,TGTGCCAGCAGTCCCCTCGGTAATCAAGAGACCCAGTACTTC
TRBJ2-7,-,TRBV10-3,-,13,CASSSAGANEQYF,TGTGCCAGCAGTTCGGCGGGGGCCAACGAGCAGTACTTC
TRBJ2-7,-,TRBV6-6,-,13,CASRPSNSYGQYF,TGTGCCAGCAGACCATCTAACTCCTACGGGCAGTACTTC
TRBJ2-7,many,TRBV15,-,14,CATSRDREFYEQYF,TGTGCCACCAGCAGAGACAGGGAGTTCTACGAGCAGTACTTC
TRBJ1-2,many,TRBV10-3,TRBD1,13,CAISGQGAVGYTF,TGTGCCATCAGCGGACAGGGGGCTGTTGGCTACACCTTC
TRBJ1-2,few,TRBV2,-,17,CASSYSRGPKQKNGYTF,TGTGCCAGCAGTTACTCTCGGGGACCCAAACAGAAAAATGGCTACACCTTC
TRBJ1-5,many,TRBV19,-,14,CASSTGRDNQPQHF,TGTGCCAGTAGTACGGGACGGGACAATCAGCCCCAGCATTTT
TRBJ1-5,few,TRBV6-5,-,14,CASQVAGGEWPQHF,TGTGCCAGCCAGGTGGCCGGGGGAGAATGGCCCCAGCATTTT
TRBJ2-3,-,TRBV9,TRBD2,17,CASSVGWAGGPSDTQYF,TGTGCCAGCAGCGTAGGATGGGCGGGAGGGCCTTCGGATACGCAGTATTTT
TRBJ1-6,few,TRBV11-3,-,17,CASSQDLRDGYNSPLHF,TGCGCCAGCAGCCAAGATCTGAGGGACGGGTATAATTCACCCCTCCACTTT
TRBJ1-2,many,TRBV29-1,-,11,CSVDRGLGYTF,TGCAGCGTTGATCGGGGGCTTGGCTACACCTTC
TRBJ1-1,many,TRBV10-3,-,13,CAIAWGMNTEAFF,TGTGCCATCGCATGGGGTATGAACACTGAAGCTTTCTTT
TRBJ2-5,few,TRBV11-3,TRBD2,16,CASSSQRDHPQETQYF,TGTGCCAGCAGCTCTCAGCGGGATCACCCCCAAGAGACCCAGTACTTC
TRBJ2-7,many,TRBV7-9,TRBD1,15,CASSLSGQGNFEQYF,TGTGCCAGCAGCTTATCGGGACAGGGGAACTTCGAGCAGTACTTC
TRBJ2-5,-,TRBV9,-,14,CASSAGTSQETQYF,TGTGCCAGCAGCGCCGGGACATCTCAAGAGACCCAGTACTTC
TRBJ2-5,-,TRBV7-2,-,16,CASSSLQGWAQETQYF,TGTGCCAGCAGCTCACTACAGGGATGGGCCCAAGAGACCCAGTACTTC
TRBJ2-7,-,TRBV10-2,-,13,CASSSDRSGEQYF,TGTGCCAGCAGTTCTGACCGAAGCGGGGAGCAGTACTTC